A single T cell receptor beta chain is shown here with its context. These data are taken from a study of OX40 agonist ivuxolimab in advanced cancers. TCRdb keeps only in-frame clones here, not all; method: immunoSEQ multiplex PCR. The sample consists of tens of thousands of clones, 90% to 95% of them appearing once. Germline lookup yields CDR1 SGHAT and CDR2 FQNNGV. The CDR3 consists of 15 residues. Trimming pared 8 bases from V and 4 bases from J, leaving 20 bases between. The TCR comes from an adult with an advanced solid tumor such as melanoma, head and neck, liver or kidney cancer. The chain has TRBV11-2 and TRBJ1-2; D possibly corresponds to TRBD1 (6 bases). The specimen comprised CD4+ or CD8+ T cells sorted from blood, sampled in a trial of the OX40 agonist ivuxolimab. The CDR3 protein is CASGIFEGGFYGYTF. The CDR3 region has the DNA TGTGCCAGCGGAATATTCGAGGGGGGATTCTATGGCTACACCTTC.